This TCR beta chain was recorded in a study of blood T cell repertoires in COVID-19. Study-level background: There were acute and convalescent COVID-19 samples, and they came from the United States, Italy and Spain.

This clone turned up a few times. As handled by the study authors: Amplification with reference gene primers provided the estimates of nucleated cell counts. The repertoire was sequenced with immunoSEQ multiplex PCR; TCRdb's copy has only in-frame clones and lacks some. V and J calls and clone size are as listed in that table; D and trimming were resolved from the DNA. The sample shows just over 300,000 clones, 75% to 90% of them seen only once. Participants spanned ages about 18 to 90 years and resided in about 24 US areas. All recovered Cohort 3 donors got two negative PCRs, got clearance, or saw symptom resolution. CDR1 is SNHLY, CDR2 FYNNEI, per germline. The CDR3 totals 14 residues. V was trimmed by 8 bases and J by 0 bases, leaving 14 bases between them.

V is TRBV2 and J is TRBJ2-7; no reliable D call. The specimen was PBMCs or T cells enriched from blood (not recorded which). The sequence derives from a man between 25 and 39 years old who had recovered from COVID-19. CDR3 in DNA: TGTGCCAGCCACGCCCTGGTTAGCTCCTACGAGCAGTACTTC. Translation: CASHALVSSYEQYF.